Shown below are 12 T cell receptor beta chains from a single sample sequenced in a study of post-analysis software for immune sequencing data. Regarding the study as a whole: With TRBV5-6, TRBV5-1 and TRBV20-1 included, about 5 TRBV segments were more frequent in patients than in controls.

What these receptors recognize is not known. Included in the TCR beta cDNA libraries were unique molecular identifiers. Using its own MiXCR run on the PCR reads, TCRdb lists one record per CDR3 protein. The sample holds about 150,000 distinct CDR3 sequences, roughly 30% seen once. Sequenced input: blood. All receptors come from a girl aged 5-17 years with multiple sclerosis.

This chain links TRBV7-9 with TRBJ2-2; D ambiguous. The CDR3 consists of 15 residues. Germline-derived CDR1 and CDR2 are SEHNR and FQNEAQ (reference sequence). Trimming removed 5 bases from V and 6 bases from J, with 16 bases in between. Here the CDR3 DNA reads TGTGCCAGCAGCCCGTGGTTTGGGTCCCCCGGGGAGCTGTTTTTT. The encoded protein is CASSPWFGSPGELFF.

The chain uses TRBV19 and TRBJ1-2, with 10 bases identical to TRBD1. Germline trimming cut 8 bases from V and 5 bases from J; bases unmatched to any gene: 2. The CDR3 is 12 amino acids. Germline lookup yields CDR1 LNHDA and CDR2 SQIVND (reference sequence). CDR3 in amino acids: CASRDRGYGYTF. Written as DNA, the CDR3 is TGTGCCAGTCGGGACAGGGGATATGGCTACACCTTC.

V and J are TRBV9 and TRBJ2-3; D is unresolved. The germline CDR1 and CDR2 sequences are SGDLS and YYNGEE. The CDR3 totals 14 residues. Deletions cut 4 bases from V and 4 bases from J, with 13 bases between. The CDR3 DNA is TGTGCCAGCAGCTTTCTGAGAGGCCCAGATACGCAGTATTTT. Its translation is CASSFLRGPDTQYF.

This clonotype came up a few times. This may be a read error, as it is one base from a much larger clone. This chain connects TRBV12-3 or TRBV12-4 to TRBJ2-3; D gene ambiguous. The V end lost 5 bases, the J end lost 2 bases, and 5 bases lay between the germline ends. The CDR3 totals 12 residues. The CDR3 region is CASSINTDTQYF. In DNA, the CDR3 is TGTGCCAGCAGTATTAACACAGATACGCAGTATTTT.

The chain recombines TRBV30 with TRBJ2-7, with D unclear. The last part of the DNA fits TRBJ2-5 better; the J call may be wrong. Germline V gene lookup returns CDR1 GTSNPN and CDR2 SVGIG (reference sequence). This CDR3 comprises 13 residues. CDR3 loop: CAFKKAPQETQYF. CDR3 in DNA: TGTGCCTTTAAAAAGGCCCCCCAAGAGACCCAGTACTTC.

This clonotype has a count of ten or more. DNA of the CDR3: TGTGCCAGCAGCCCCCAGGGCTGGAATGAGCAGTTCTTC. Translated: CASSPQGWNEQFF. The genes are TRBV4-2 and TRBJ2-1; D might be TRBD1 (5 bases). The CDR3 has 13 amino acids. Germline V lookup: CDR1 LGHNA, CDR2 YNFKEQ. V lost 4 bases and J 7 bases, leaving 11 bases between the germline ends.

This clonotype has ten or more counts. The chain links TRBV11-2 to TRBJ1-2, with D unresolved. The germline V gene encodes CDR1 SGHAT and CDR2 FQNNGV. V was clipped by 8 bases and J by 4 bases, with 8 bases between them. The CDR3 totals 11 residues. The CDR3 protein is CASLGPYGYTF. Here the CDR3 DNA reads TGTGCCAGCCTCGGGCCCTATGGCTACACCTTC.

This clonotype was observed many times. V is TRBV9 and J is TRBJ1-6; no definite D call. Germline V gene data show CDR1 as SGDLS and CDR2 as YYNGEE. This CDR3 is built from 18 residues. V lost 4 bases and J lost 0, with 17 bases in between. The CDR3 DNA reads TGTGCCAGCAGCTCCATTCAGACGGATAGCTCCTATAATTCACCCCTCCACTTT. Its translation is CASSSIQTDSSYNSPLHF. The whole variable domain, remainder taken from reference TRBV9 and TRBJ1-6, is DSGVTQTPKHLITATGQRVTLRCSPRSGDLSVYWYQQSLDQGLQFLIQYYNGEERAKGNILERFSAQQFPDLHSELNLSSLELGDSALYFCASSSIQTDSSYNSPLHFGNGTRLTVT.

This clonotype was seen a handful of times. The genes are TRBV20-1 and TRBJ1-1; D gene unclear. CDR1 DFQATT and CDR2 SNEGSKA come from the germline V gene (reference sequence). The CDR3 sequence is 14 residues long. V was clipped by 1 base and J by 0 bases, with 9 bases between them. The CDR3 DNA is TGCAGTGCTAGAGCGGCGGCAATGAACACTGAAGCTTTCTTT. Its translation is CSARAAAMNTEAFF.

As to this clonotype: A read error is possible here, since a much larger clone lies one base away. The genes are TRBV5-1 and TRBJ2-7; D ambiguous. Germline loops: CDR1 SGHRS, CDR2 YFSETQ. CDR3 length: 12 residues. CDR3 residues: CAGSSTFYEQYF. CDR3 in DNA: TGCGCCGGCAGCTCCACTTTCTACGAGCAGTACTTC.

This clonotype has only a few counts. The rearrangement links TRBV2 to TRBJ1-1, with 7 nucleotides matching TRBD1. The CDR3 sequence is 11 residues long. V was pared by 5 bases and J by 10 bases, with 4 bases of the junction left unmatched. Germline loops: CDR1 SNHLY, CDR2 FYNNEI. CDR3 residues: CASSWGQLAFF. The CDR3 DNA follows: TGTGCCAGCAGTTGGGGACAGTTAGCTTTCTTT.

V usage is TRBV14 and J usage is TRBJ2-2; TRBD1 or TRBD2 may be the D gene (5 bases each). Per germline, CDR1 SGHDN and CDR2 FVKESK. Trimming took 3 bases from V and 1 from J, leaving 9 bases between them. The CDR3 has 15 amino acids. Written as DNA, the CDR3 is TGTGCCAGCAGCCAGGGGGAGATGAACACCGGGGAGCTGTTTTTT. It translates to CASSQGEMNTGELFF.